The sample holds many counts of the clone carrying this T cell receptor beta chain. As yet, its antigen is unknown. The authors amplified TCR beta CDR3 regions from RNA transcripts. Second-round multiplex PCR came after a first-round RT-PCR that employed HTBI primers. A single record per CDR3 protein comes from TCRdb applying MiXCR to the multiplex PCR reads. The table lists approximately 210,000 distinct CDR3 sequences, 20% to 25% of them singletons, with under 55% in the top ten. The data were taken from a study of Graves' ophthalmopathy and Graves' hyperthyroidism. Deletions cut 2 bases from V and 0 bases from J, with 14 bases between. CDR1 DFQATT and CDR2 SNEGSKA come from the germline V gene (reference sequence). This CDR3 comprises 16 residues. Broader study findings: Blood also carried most expanded thyroid clonotypes exceeding 0.001 frequency.

Ophthalmopathy-affected donors exhibited moderate-to-severe activity, CAS ≥3, NOSPECS ≥4, and duration under 3 months. The study excluded patients with other autoimmune diseases, uncontrolled infections, pregnancy or lactation. The rearrangement uses TRBV20-1 and TRBJ1-5; no firm D call. The receptor comes from a woman aged 50 to 60 with Graves' ophthalmopathy. Sequencing used peripheral blood. In DNA form, the CDR3 reads TGCAGTGCTAGATCGGAGGACGGGTATAGCAATCAGCCCCAGCATTTT. This sequence encodes CSARSEDGYSNQPQHF.